The clone carrying this T cell receptor (beta chain) appeared once. The data belong to a study of blood T cell repertoires in COVID-19. Enrollment of patients from Seattle took place during active infection, with longitudinal follow-up. The authors' processing: Estimates of nucleated cell counts were drawn from the amplification of reference gene primers. TCRdb keeps only in-frame clones here, not all; method: immunoSEQ multiplex PCR. V and J calls and clone size are those listed in that table; D and trimming were worked out from the DNA. The repertoire holds around 300,000 clones, with just over 90% as singletons. CDR3 length: 17 residues. The germline V gene has CDR1 SGHTA and CDR2 FQGNSA. With 1 base clipped from V and 0 bases from J, the junction kept 7 bases outside the gene matches.

V gene TRBV7-2 combines with J gene TRBJ2-7; TRBD2 matches at 9 bases. The receptor was derived from a woman aged 25-40 years with COVID-19, enrolled during active disease. The sequenced sample was peripheral blood. CDR3 coding DNA: TGTGCCAGCAGCTTAGGTTCCCTAGCGGGAAGCTCCTACGAGCAGTACTTC. Amino acid sequence: CASSLGSLAGSSYEQYF.